This is a list of T cell receptor beta chains from one sample in a study of long-term antiretroviral therapy in people with HIV. The assay was immunoSEQ multiplex PCR, and TCRdb's table has in-frame clones only and misses some. This repertoire shows 30,000 to 35,000 clones, 78% found once; its top ten account for less than 9.5%. Material: unsorted PBMCs, obtained 3.1 years after starting antiretroviral therapy. These receptors were obtained from a woman in her forties or fifties with HIV. CDR3s include the opening cysteine and the closing phenylalanine or tryptophan. The order of the fields is CDR3 DNA, CDR3 protein, J gene, V gene, D gene, clone size. The D gene is left open where the match is weak. Clone size is shown for a subset of rows, as once, few, many or a class of expanded clone.

CDR3 DNA: TGCAGCGTTGAAGATGCGCGGAACACTGAAGCTTTCTTT
CDR3 protein: CSVEDARNTEAFF
J gene: TRBJ1-1
V gene: TRBV29-1
D gene: -
clone size: -

CDR3 DNA: TGCGCCAGCAGCCCTAGGGTTGAGACAGGGTCCGGGGAGCAGTACTTC
CDR3 protein: CASSPRVETGSGEQYF
J gene: TRBJ2-7
V gene: TRBV4-1
D gene: TRBD1
clone size: -

CDR3 DNA: TGTGCCAGCAGTGACAAGCCCCGAGACACTGAAGCTTTCTTT
CDR3 protein: CASSDKPRDTEAFF
J gene: TRBJ1-1
V gene: TRBV6-1
D gene: -
clone size: -

CDR3 DNA: TGTGCCAGCAGGTCCCCGTATGCGGGGGGGCCCAACAATGAGCAGTTCTTC
CDR3 protein: CASRSPYAGGPNNEQFF
J gene: TRBJ2-1
V gene: TRBV27
D gene: TRBD2
clone size: -

CDR3 DNA: TGTGCCAGCAGCCACACCGGGACAGGGACTTATGGCTACACCTTC
CDR3 protein: CASSHTGTGTYGYTF
J gene: TRBJ1-2
V gene: TRBV13
D gene: TRBD1
clone size: -

CDR3 DNA: TGTGCCAGCAGTTACGGCGGGTCAAATGGCTACACCTTC
CDR3 protein: CASSYGGSNGYTF
J gene: TRBJ1-2
V gene: TRBV6-5
D gene: -
clone size: -

CDR3 DNA: TGTGCCAGCAGCTTAGAGACAAGCAATCAGCCCCAGCATTTT
CDR3 protein: CASSLETSNQPQHF
J gene: TRBJ1-5
V gene: TRBV7-9
D gene: -
clone size: few

CDR3 DNA: TGTGCCTGGGACTCGCAGAACACCGGGGAGCTGTTTTTT
CDR3 protein: CAWDSQNTGELFF
J gene: TRBJ2-2
V gene: TRBV30
D gene: -
clone size: -

CDR3 DNA: TGCGCCAGCAGGGGCAGGTCGGATTCACCCCTCCACTTT
CDR3 protein: CASRGRSDSPLHF
J gene: TRBJ1-6
V gene: TRBV5-1
D gene: -
clone size: once

CDR3 DNA: TGTGCCATCAGCCCTGGGACAGCCCTTAATGAAAAACTGTTTTTT
CDR3 protein: CAISPGTALNEKLFF
J gene: TRBJ1-4
V gene: TRBV10-3
D gene: TRBD1
clone size: -

CDR3 DNA: TGTGCCAGTAGTATCGACATGGATGAGCAGTTCTTC
CDR3 protein: CASSIDMDEQFF
J gene: TRBJ2-1
V gene: TRBV19
D gene: -
clone size: -

CDR3 DNA: TGTGCTAGTGGTTTAGGCTCGGCTCTTCAGCCCCAGCATTTT
CDR3 protein: CASGLGSALQPQHF
J gene: TRBJ1-5
V gene: TRBV12-5
D gene: -
clone size: -

CDR3 DNA: TGTGCCAGCAGTTTATCTCCAGAGGCAGCCGAGCAGTACTTC
CDR3 protein: CASSLSPEAAEQYF
J gene: TRBJ2-7
V gene: TRBV27
D gene: -
clone size: -

CDR3 DNA: TGTGCCAGCAGTTCTACTCACCCGGGAAACTTCTACACTGAAGCTTTCTTT
CDR3 protein: CASSSTHPGNFYTEAFF
J gene: TRBJ1-1
V gene: TRBV25-1
D gene: -
clone size: -

CDR3 DNA: TGCGCCAGCAGCATACAGGGGGCGGGAAACACCATATATTTT
CDR3 protein: CASSIQGAGNTIYF
J gene: TRBJ1-3
V gene: TRBV5-1
D gene: TRBD1
clone size: -

CDR3 DNA: TGTGCCAGCAGCCAGCATACTAGCGGGGGGGCAGATACGCAGTATTTT
CDR3 protein: CASSQHTSGGADTQYF
J gene: TRBJ2-3
V gene: TRBV4-2
D gene: TRBD2
clone size: -

CDR3 DNA: TGCGCCAGCAGCCAAGAGGAGGGACCAATCACAGATACGCAGTATTTT
CDR3 protein: CASSQEEGPITDTQYF
J gene: TRBJ2-3
V gene: TRBV4-1
D gene: -
clone size: -

CDR3 DNA: TGTGCCAGTACCGAGGGATGGTCAACTAATGAAAAACTGTTTTTT
CDR3 protein: CASTEGWSTNEKLFF
J gene: TRBJ1-4
V gene: TRBV19
D gene: -
clone size: -

CDR3 DNA: TGTGCCAGCAGCTCCGGGACTAGCGGGGGGGAGACCCAGTACTTC
CDR3 protein: CASSSGTSGGETQYF
J gene: TRBJ2-5
V gene: TRBV11-2
D gene: TRBD2
clone size: once

CDR3 DNA: TGCAGCGTTGGAAACGGGGGGGGCACAGATACGCAGTATTTT
CDR3 protein: CSVGNGGGTDTQYF
J gene: TRBJ2-3
V gene: TRBV29-1
D gene: TRBD2
clone size: once

CDR3 DNA: TGTGCCAGCAGCGCGCAGGGGGGAAATCAGCCCCAGCATTTT
CDR3 protein: CASSAQGGNQPQHF
J gene: TRBJ1-5
V gene: TRBV7-9
D gene: TRBD1
clone size: -

CDR3 DNA: TGTGCCAGCAGTACAACAGGGGGTGAGGTTACGCAGTATTTT
CDR3 protein: CASSTTGGEVTQYF
J gene: TRBJ2-3
V gene: TRBV27
D gene: TRBD1
clone size: -

CDR3 DNA: TGTGCCTGGAGTCCAGGGGCCTCCTACAATGAGCAGTTCTTC
CDR3 protein: CAWSPGASYNEQFF
J gene: TRBJ2-1
V gene: TRBV30
D gene: -
clone size: -